The 8 T cell receptor beta chains below come from one sample, sequenced in a study of T cell responses to AZD1222 COVID-19 vaccine. Sequenced by immunoSEQ multiplex PCR; TCRdb stores in-frame clones only, minus some. The sample lists about 110,000 clones, less than 95% seen once, with over 6.5% in the top ten. Material: peripheral blood, obtained on day 0 of AZD1222 vaccination. The receptors come from an adult in good health.

The chain is built from TRBV5-4 and TRBJ2-5, with D possibly matching TRBD1 (6 bases). Germline V CDR1 and CDR2: SGHNT, YYREEE (reference sequence). Trimming left V 1 base short and J 4 bases short, with 11 bases between. The CDR3 loop spans 14 amino acids. The CDR3 DNA reads TGTGCCAGCAGCTTGATGGGGGCCAGAGAGACCCAGTACTTC. Protein product: CASSLMGARETQYF. Using reference TRBV5-4 and TRBJ2-5 for the parts outside the CDR3, the full variable domain is ETGVTQSPTHLIKTRGQQVTLRCSSQSGHNTVSWYQQALGQGPQFIFQYYREEENGRGNFPPRFSGLQFPNYSSELNVNALELDDSALYLCASSLMGARETQYFGPGTRLLVL.

The chain joins TRBV7-8 to TRBJ1-6, with D unclear. This CDR3 is 17 amino acids long. The germline V gene has CDR1 SGHVS and CDR2 FQNEAQ. Between the trimmed V and J ends, which lost 6 bases and 0 bases, there was a span of 15 bases. The CDR3 reads CASSPLDGSSYNSPLHF. The CDR3 bases are TGTGCCAGCAGTCCACTCGACGGGAGCTCCTATAATTCACCCCTCCACTTT.

The gene calls are TRBV28 and TRBJ1-4, with TRBD1 identical over 9 bases. The CDR3 consists of 15 residues. Germline lookup yields CDR1 MDHEN and CDR2 SYDVKM. Trimming at V came to 5 bases and at J to 8 bases, leaving 9 bases not matched to a gene. The CDR3 nucleotides read TGTGCCAGCAGTCGCCCGGGACAGGGAAAAGAAAAACTGTTTTTT. Its translation is CASSRPGQGKEKLFF. Full variable domain (missing parts from reference TRBV28 and TRBJ1-4): DVKVTQSSRYLVKRTGEKVFLECVQDMDHENMFWYRQDPGLGLRLIYFSYDVKMKEKGDIPEGYSVSREKKERFSLILESASTNQTSMYLCASSRPGQGKEKLFFGSGTQLSVL.

The V gene is TRBV29-1, the J gene TRBJ1-1; maybe TRBD1 (5 bases). CDR3 length equals 12 residues. Trimming left V 6 bases short and J 6 bases short, with 14 bases between. CDR1 is SQVTM and CDR2 is ANQGSEA in the germline V gene. CDR3 in amino acids: CSVSPQGAEAFF. The CDR3 DNA follows: TGCAGCGTGTCGCCCCAGGGAGCTGAAGCTTTCTTT.

The chain is built from TRBV7-9 and TRBJ1-1; D perhaps matches TRBD1 (6 bases). Germline V lookup: CDR1 SEHNR, CDR2 FQNEAQ (reference sequence). CDR3 length: 14 amino acids. V lost 3 bases, J lost 1 base, and 9 bases lay in between. CDR3 loop: CASSLRQANTEAFF. CDR3 DNA: TGTGCCAGCAGCTTGAGACAGGCGAACACTGAAGCTTTCTTT.

This chain uses TRBV13 with TRBJ1-2; D is perhaps TRBD1 (5 bases). Germline V lookup: CDR1 PRHDT, CDR2 FYEKMQ (reference sequence). The CDR3 sequence is 14 residues long. V gave up 4 bases and J gave up 8 bases, with 17 bases separating them. The CDR3 spells CASSSNYGGFGYTF. CDR3 bases: TGTGCCAGCAGCTCCAATTACGGGGGTTTCGGCTACACCTTC.

This chain links TRBV28 with TRBJ2-1, with 12 bases aligning to TRBD1. The CDR3 is 16 residues long. Germline V CDR1 and CDR2: MDHEN, SYDVKM. Unmatched junction bases numbered 12, after V lost 6 bases and J lost 9 bases. The CDR3 DNA reads as TGTGCCAGCAGGGAGACCGGGACAGGGGGCAGGACTGAGCAGTTCTTC. The encoded protein is CASRETGTGGRTEQFF.

This sequence joins TRBV24-1 and TRBJ2-1; 11 bases agree with TRBD2. From germline, CDR1 is KGHDR and CDR2 SFDVKD. With V trimmed by 4 bases and J by 7 bases, 5 bases remained unmatched. The CDR3 sequence is 15 residues long. As DNA, the CDR3 is TGTGCCACCAGTGACCTAGCGGGGGGTATAAATGAGCAGTTCTTC. Its protein product is CATSDLAGGINEQFF.